These 17 T cell receptor beta chains were all obtained from the same sample, sequenced in a study of prognosis after radiotherapy for stage I lung cancer. Amplicons of TCR beta CDR3 were generated from genomic DNA by two-round multiplex PCR. First-round PCR amplification was performed with primers specific to each TRBV and TRBJ gene. MiXCR was run by TCRdb on the multiplex PCR reads, yielding one entry per CDR3 protein. The sample records about 25,000 distinct CDR3 sequences, around 34% being singletons. This specimen consisted of PBMCs, obtained before or after stereotactic body radiation therapy (not recorded which). The receptors were gathered from a donor aged 50 or older with non-small cell lung cancer.

In this sample, this clonotype turned up many times. The chain employs TRBV7-9 and TRBJ2-2; maybe TRBD1 (5 bases). The CDR3 extends over 16 amino acids. CDR1 SEHNR and CDR2 FQNEAQ come from the germline V gene (reference sequence). V lost 1 base, J lost 1 base, and 10 bases lay in between. CDR3 DNA sequence: TGTGCCAGCAGCTTAGTTAGTACAGGGAACACCGGGGAGCTGTTTTTT. Translating it yields CASSLVSTGNTGELFF.

The table lists this clonotype with many counts. A junction end diverges from the germline sequence, so it may reflect a read error. The rearrangement uses TRBV20-1 and TRBJ2-7; the match to TRBD2 covers 7 bases. The CDR3 runs to 11 residues. The V gene's germline CDR1 is DFQATT and CDR2 SNEGSKA (reference sequence). The CDR3 reads CSAERGPKVVF. DNA of the CDR3: TGCAGTGCGGAGCGGGGCCCAAAGGTAGTTTTC.

This clonotype showed up many times. This chain links TRBV20-1 with TRBJ2-1; 8 positions agree with TRBD1. V lost 6 bases, J lost 0 bases, and 10 bases stayed unmatched. CDR1 and CDR2 from the germline V gene are DFQATT and SNEGSKA (reference sequence). This CDR3 has 16 residues. The CDR3 spells CSALTGAASSYNEQFF. CDR3 coding DNA: TGCAGTGCGTTGACAGGGGCAGCGAGCTCCTACAATGAGCAGTTCTTC.

This clonotype was found many times. This chain connects TRBV14 to TRBJ1-2, with 7 bases aligning to TRBD1. Germline CDR1 reads SGHDN; CDR2 reads FVKESK. CDR3 length equals 15 residues. V lost 2 bases and J lost 3; bases outside the gene matches: 6. This chain's CDR3 is CASSQIAGQDYGYTF. CDR3 in DNA: TGTGCCAGCAGCCAAATTGCCGGACAGGACTATGGCTACACCTTC.

In its sample, this clonotype was seen many times. V and J are TRBV6-2 or TRBV6-3 and TRBJ2-3; D is unresolved. The V gene's germline CDR1 is MNHEY and CDR2 SVGEGT. Trimming left V 4 bases short and J 5 bases short, with 13 bases between. The CDR3 runs to 14 residues. As DNA, the CDR3 is TGTGCCAGCAGTTTCCGGGCTCTCGTAGATACGCAGTATTTT. Translation: CASSFRALVDTQYF.

The genes are TRBV27 and TRBJ2-3; a weak D match, TRBD2 (5 bases). V shed 0 bases and J shed 5 bases, with 9 bases lying between them. This CDR3 has 14 amino acids. From germline, CDR1 is MNHEY and CDR2 SMNVEV (reference sequence). CDR3 DNA: TGTGCCAGCAGTTTATCGAAAGGACTAGATACGCAGTATTTT. This translates into CASSLSKGLDTQYF.

This rearrangement joins TRBV6-1 to TRBJ1-6; D gene unclear. CDR3 size: 14 residues. With 6 bases removed from V and 5 bases from J, the gap between germline ends came to 11 bases. Germline V gene data show CDR1 as MNHNS and CDR2 as SASEGT. CDR3 coding DNA: TGTGCCAGCAGCCTCGGACGGGATAATTCACCCCTCCACTTT. It specifies CASSLGRDNSPLHF.

This clonotype was recorded at least ten times. The CDR3 loop reads CASSFLGTSGEQYF. DNA of the CDR3: TGTGCCAGCAGCTTCCTCGGGACTAGCGGCGAGCAGTACTTC. The V and J genes are TRBV7-2 and TRBJ2-7; TRBD2 matches at 11 bases. In germline, CDR1 is SGHTA, CDR2 FQGNSA. CDR3 length equals 14 residues. The V segment lost 3 bases and the J segment 6 bases; nucleotides outside the gene matches: 4.

The V gene is TRBV27, the J gene TRBJ2-7, with D hard to call. V lost 6 bases and J lost 6, with 9 bases in between. The germline V gene encodes CDR1 MNHEY and CDR2 SMNVEV (reference sequence). CDR3 length: 11 amino acids. The CDR3 reads CASSFGGEQYF. CDR3 DNA sequence: TGTGCCAGCAGCTTTGGCGGCGAGCAGTACTTC.

This clonotype was seen many times. The chain recombines TRBV7-2 with TRBJ2-5, with D perhaps assigned TRBD1 or TRBD2 (6 bases each). CDR1 SGHTA and CDR2 FQGNSA come from the germline V gene. V lost 4 bases and J 4 bases, leaving 22 bases between the germline ends. The CDR3 has 17 amino acids. The CDR3 DNA follows: TGTGCCAGCAGCTCGTTCCCCCGGGGGCCGTTGGGAGAGACCCAGTACTTC. This gives the protein CASSSFPRGPLGETQYF.

The sample holds many counts of this clonotype. The genes are TRBV4-3 and TRBJ2-5; 11 nucleotides line up with TRBD2. The CDR3 spans 19 residues. Losses at the gene ends were 4 bases for V and 5 bases for J; bases not matched to a gene: 18. CDR1 and CDR2 (germline): LGHNA, YSLEER. Here the CDR3 DNA reads TGCGCCAGCAGCCCACAGTCTAGCGGGAGGACGACTTCCTCGGAGACCCAGTACTTC. This encodes CASSPQSSGRTTSSETQYF.

In its sample, this clonotype was seen many times. The J gene is TRBJ2-5, the V gene TRBV30; unclear D gene. This CDR3 is 15 amino acids long. From germline, CDR1 is GTSNPN and CDR2 SVGIG (reference sequence). Trimming cost V 0 bases and J 1 base, with 12 bases left between them. The CDR3 nucleotides read TGTGCCTGGAGTGTTTTCTCCTTGGGCCAAGAGACCCAGTACTTC. This encodes CAWSVFSLGQETQYF.

V gene TRBV27 combines with J gene TRBJ1-5; D gene uncertain. The CDR3 length is 16 residues. Trimming took 5 bases from V and 0 from J, leaving 14 bases between them. CDR1 and CDR2 (germline): MNHEY, SMNVEV (reference sequence). The CDR3 bases are TGTGCCAGCAGTCCCCCGGAAGCCTATAGCAATCAGCCCCAGCATTTT. It codes for CASSPPEAYSNQPQHF.

This clonotype was detected many times. CDR3 in DNA: TGTGCCATCAGACAGACTAGCGGGGACAATGAGCAGTTCTTC. Translated, it gives CAIRQTSGDNEQFF. The V gene is TRBV10-3, the J gene TRBJ2-1, with 11 bases aligning to TRBD2. V lost 6 bases, J lost 5 bases, and 3 bases stayed unmatched. CDR3 length: 14 residues. Germline assignment: CDR1 ENHRY and CDR2 SYGVKD.

Many counts were recorded for this clonotype. The chain links TRBV28 to TRBJ1-5; the match to TRBD1 covers 8 bases. V shed 5 bases and J 0 bases; nucleotides not matched to a gene: 6. This CDR3 region has 16 residues. Germline V lookup: CDR1 MDHEN, CDR2 SYDVKM. CDR3 coding DNA: TGTGCCAGCAGTCTACTCGGACAGGGTAGCAATCAGCCCCAGCATTTT. This translates into CASSLLGQGSNQPQHF.

The V gene is TRBV12-3 or TRBV12-4, the J gene TRBJ2-1, with D possibly matching TRBD1 (5 bases). The CDR3 covers 16 residues. Trimming removed 3 bases from V and 4 bases from J, with 16 bases in between. The CDR3 region has the DNA TGTGCCAGCAGTTTGGCAGCCAGGGTGGGATACAATGAGCAGTTCTTC. This sequence encodes CASSLAARVGYNEQFF.

This clonotype was detected many times. A much larger clone is a single base away; this may be a read error. As the CDR3 is not closed by the conserved phenylalanine or tryptophan, this likely results from a read error. The rearrangement links TRBV6-2 or TRBV6-3 to TRBJ1-3; D is unclear. The CDR3 extends over 16 amino acids. Germline CDR1 and CDR2: MNHEY and SVGEGT. Deletions cut 5 bases from V and 2 bases from J, with 16 bases between. CDR3 nucleotides: TGTGCCAGCAGTGAGCGAGAGACCTGGGCTGGAAACACCATATATTCT. As protein: CASSERETWAGNTIYS.